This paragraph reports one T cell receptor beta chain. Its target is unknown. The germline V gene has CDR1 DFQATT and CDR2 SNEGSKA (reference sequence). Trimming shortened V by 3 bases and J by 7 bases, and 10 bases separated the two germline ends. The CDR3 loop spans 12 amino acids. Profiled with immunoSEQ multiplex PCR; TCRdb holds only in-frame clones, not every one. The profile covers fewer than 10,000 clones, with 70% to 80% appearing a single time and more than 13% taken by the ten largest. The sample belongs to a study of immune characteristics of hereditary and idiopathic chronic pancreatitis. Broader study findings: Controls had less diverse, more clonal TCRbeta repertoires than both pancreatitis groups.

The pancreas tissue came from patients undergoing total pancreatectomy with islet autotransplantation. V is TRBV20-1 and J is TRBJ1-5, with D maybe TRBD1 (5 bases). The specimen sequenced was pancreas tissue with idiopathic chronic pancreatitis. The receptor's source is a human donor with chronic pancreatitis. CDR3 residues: CSASGGLQPQHF. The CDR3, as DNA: TGCAGTGCTAGTGGGGGTCTACAGCCCCAGCATTTT.